This T cell receptor (beta chain) was captured by sequencing in a study of T cell responses to AZD1222 COVID-19 vaccine. Sequencing was performed with immunoSEQ multiplex PCR; in TCRdb, only in-frame clones are kept and a portion is missing. This table has some 130,000 clones, roughly 91% appearing once. CDR1 and CDR2 from the germline V gene are SGHVS and FQNEAQ. The V end lost 5 bases, the J end lost 7 bases, and 24 bases lay between the germline ends. The CDR3 spans 16 residues. As for this clone: What it recognizes is unknown.

Study findings and constraints: It should be noted that donors were predominantly white British and more often female, and clonal diversity was possibly underestimated. At 160-218 and 743-854, vaccine-associated CD4 TCRs were dominant, and they spanned spike. Seropositivity was recorded at baseline in only 6 or 7 AZD1222 recipients.

The sequence was obtained from an adult who received the AZD1222 COVID-19 vaccine. The specimen was peripheral blood, collected 28 days after the second AZD1222 dose. This sequence joins TRBV7-8 and TRBJ2-7; D possibly corresponds to TRBD1 (5 bases). CDR3 amino acids: CASSQAPRLRAIEQYF. The CDR3 DNA is TGTGCCAGCAGCCAGGCCCCTCGCCTCAGGGCGATTGAGCAGTACTTC.